The 24 T cell receptor beta chains given below trace back to one sample, sequenced in a study of cytomegalovirus exposure and HLA in healthy donors listed by TCRdb under 2017. To prepare the library, the immunoSEQ multiplex PCR assay was applied. TCRdb holds this immuneACCESS table with in-frame rearrangements only. Some clones are missing; in checked studies, unresolved V genes explain under half, and the rest has no known cause. This sample holds 330,000 or so clones; roughly 89% were observed only once. The leading ten clones occupy about 0.8% of the sample. What was sequenced was PBMCs. The receptor set was obtained from a woman younger than 30 in good health and CMV-seronegative.

The chain employs TRBV18 and TRBJ1-2, with no clear D. Germline lookup yields CDR1 KGHSH and CDR2 LQKENI. This CDR3 spans 16 amino acids. V was pared by 2 bases and J by 6 bases, with 19 bases between. The CDR3 loop is CASSPSSGGQADGYTF. For the CDR3, the DNA is TGTGCCAGCTCACCATCCAGTGGAGGTCAAGCGGATGGCTACACCTTC.

The chain employs TRBV4-3 and TRBJ2-1, with 7 bases identical to TRBD2. Trimming at V came to 1 base and at J to 7 bases, leaving 10 bases not matched to a gene. The CDR3 loop spans 16 amino acids. Germline V gene data show CDR1 as LGHNA and CDR2 as YSLEER. For the CDR3, the DNA is TGCGCCAGCAGCCAAGCCGGCGCGGGAGTCCCAAATGAGCAGTTCTTC. Translation gives CASSQAGAGVPNEQFF.

The V call is TRBV18, the J call TRBJ2-7, with 9 bases fitting TRBD2. Germline CDR1 reads KGHSH; CDR2 reads LQKENI. Trimming cost V 3 bases and J 6 bases; bases outside gene matches: 6. This CDR3 contains 14 residues. Here the CDR3 DNA reads TGTGCCAGCTCACCCCTCGGGACTAGCCTCGAGCAGTACTTC. Translation: CASSPLGTSLEQYF.

The chain has TRBV29-1 and TRBJ1-2; 7 nucleotides align to TRBD1. J lost 7 bases, V lost 3 bases, and 8 bases had no gene match. This CDR3 region has 13 residues. Germline values: CDR1 SQVTM, CDR2 ANQGSEA. The CDR3 region is CSVDKGANGGYTF. The CDR3 DNA sequence: TGCAGCGTTGACAAGGGGGCGAACGGTGGCTACACCTTC.

In its sample, this clone was seen a few times. The chain employs TRBV7-2 and TRBJ2-7; TRBD1 matches 10 bases. Per the germline V gene, CDR1 is SGHTA and CDR2 is FQGNSA. The ends lost 4 bases at V and 2 bases at J; junction bases unmatched: 2. The CDR3 extends over 14 amino acids. In DNA, the CDR3 is TGTGCCAGCAGCTCGGGACAGGGGCCCTACGAGCAGTACTTC. It translates to CASSSGQGPYEQYF.

The V gene is TRBV6-5, the J gene TRBJ1-5; 8 bases are a match to TRBD1. The junction had 12 bases not matched to a gene; V was cut back by 4 bases and J by 10 bases. The CDR3 has 15 residues. Looked up from germline, CDR1 is MNHEY and CDR2 is SVGAGI. The CDR3 region is CASSSSGTGGHPQHF. The DNA for the CDR3 is TGTGCCAGCAGTTCTTCCGGGACAGGTGGGCATCCCCAGCATTTT.

J is TRBJ2-7 and V is TRBV6-4; the match to TRBD1 covers 8 bases. Germline CDR1 and CDR2: MRHNA and SNTAGT. This CDR3 spans 16 amino acids. V shed 7 bases and J 1 base; nucleotides not matched to a gene: 12. The CDR3 sequence is CASTSPLRGRSYEQYF. In DNA, the CDR3 is TGTGCCAGCACCTCTCCCCTCAGGGGGCGATCCTACGAGCAGTACTTC.

The V gene is TRBV5-1, the J gene TRBJ2-3; 11 nucleotides line up with TRBD2. The germline V gene has CDR1 SGHRS and CDR2 YFSETQ. This CDR3 is built from 16 residues. J lost 5 bases, V lost 0 bases, and 5 bases had no gene match. DNA of the CDR3: TGCGCCAGCAGCTTGGACGGGACTAGCGGCGAAGATACGCAGTATTTT. Translated, it gives CASSLDGTSGEDTQYF.

This clone is a singleton in its sample. The chain employs TRBV9 and TRBJ2-1, with 7 bases identical to TRBD2. The germline gives CDR1 SGDLS, CDR2 YYNGEE. The ends lost 2 bases at V and 5 bases at J; junction bases unmatched: 19. The CDR3 loop spans 19 amino acids. CDR3: CASSVPSVWAGETNNEQFF. In DNA, the CDR3 is TGTGCCAGCAGCGTCCCCTCGGTGTGGGCGGGAGAGACAAACAATGAGCAGTTCTTC.

In DNA form, the CDR3 reads TGTGCCTCCCGAGCGGGAGGGCCAGATACGCAGTATTTT. It codes for CASRAGGPDTQYF. The V and J genes are TRBV6-6 and TRBJ2-3, with 10 bases that match TRBD2. The CDR3 contains 13 residues. Trimming cost V 11 bases and J 4 bases; bases outside gene matches: 6. CDR1 is MNHNY, CDR2 SVGAGI, per germline (reference sequence).

The gene calls are TRBV6-5 and TRBJ2-2; D gene uncertain. Germline assignment: CDR1 MNHEY and CDR2 SVGAGI. The CDR3 has 14 amino acids. The ends were cut back, 2 bases at V and 7 bases at J, with 11 bases in the middle. CDR3 sequence reads: CASSYLRRGGELFF. CDR3 coding DNA: TGTGCCAGCAGTTACCTTCGGAGAGGCGGGGAGCTGTTTTTT.

This clone was seen more than once but under ten times. The chain uses TRBV7-3 and TRBJ2-5, with D maybe TRBD1 (6 bases). This CDR3 comprises 14 residues. V shed 3 bases and J shed 0 bases, with 8 bases lying between them. CDR1 and CDR2 from the germline V gene are SGHTA and FQGTGA. The CDR3 nucleotides are TGTGCCAGCAGCTTGGGACACTACCAAGAGACCCAGTACTTC. Encoded protein: CASSLGHYQETQYF.

The rearrangement uses TRBV19 and TRBJ1-1, with D perhaps TRBD1 (5 bases). The V and J ends lost 5 bases and 0 bases respectively, with 13 bases between them. The CDR3 covers 15 residues. CDR1 is LNHDA and CDR2 is SQIVND in the germline V gene (reference sequence). The CDR3 here is CASSARGIMNTEAFF. CDR3 nucleotide sequence: TGTGCCAGTAGTGCCCGGGGGATCATGAACACTGAAGCTTTCTTT. The full variable domain, in which reference TRBV19 and TRBJ1-1 provide the parts outside the CDR3, is DGGITQSPKYLFRKEGQNVTLSCEQNLNHDAMYWYRQDPGQGLRLIYYSQIVNDFQKGDIAEGYSVSREKKESFPLTVTSAQKNPTAFYLCASSARGIMNTEAFFGQGTRLTVV.

The chain recombines TRBV10-3 with TRBJ1-1; 7 bases line up with TRBD1. The germline V gene has CDR1 ENHRY and CDR2 SYGVKD. The CDR3 runs 16 residues. With V trimmed by 2 bases and J by 4 bases, 10 bases remained unmatched. The CDR3: CAISEPNTGVRTEAFF. The CDR3 DNA reads as TGTGCCATCAGTGAGCCTAACACAGGGGTTCGCACTGAAGCTTTCTTT.

The chain carries TRBV29-1 and TRBJ2-3; D gene unclear. The CDR3 runs 14 residues. The V end lost 4 bases, the J end lost 1 base, and 12 bases lay between the germline ends. Germline values: CDR1 SQVTM, CDR2 ANQGSEA. This chain's CDR3 is CSVVVPSRTDTQYF. CDR3 coding DNA: TGCAGCGTTGTCGTCCCCAGTCGCACAGATACGCAGTATTTT.

This chain joins TRBV4-3 and TRBJ1-2; 7 nucleotides match TRBD1. The V and J ends lost 5 bases and 1 base, in that order; junction bases with no gene match: 7. CDR1 is LGHNA, CDR2 YSLEER, per germline. The CDR3 is 15 residues long. CDR3 nucleotides: TGCGCCAGCAGCGCCCGGGACAGCGTTAACTATGGCTACACCTTC. Protein: CASSARDSVNYGYTF.

V and J are TRBV29-1 and TRBJ1-1, with TRBD1 matching 7 bases. V shed 2 bases, J shed 4 bases, and the junction held 4 bases outside the gene matches. In germline, CDR1 is SQVTM, CDR2 ANQGSEA. This CDR3 has 13 residues. CDR3 loop: CSVETGVSTEAFF. CDR3 in DNA: TGCAGCGTTGAAACAGGGGTGAGCACTGAAGCTTTCTTT. Variable domain in full (rest from reference TRBV29-1 and TRBJ1-1): SAVISQKPSRDICQRGTSLTIQCQVDSQVTMMFWYRQQPGQSLTLIATANQGSEATYESGFVIDKFPISRPNLTFSTLTVSNMSPEDSSIYLCSVETGVSTEAFFGQGTRLTVV.

The V gene is TRBV18, the J gene TRBJ1-2; TRBD1 matches at 9 bases. This CDR3 is 16 amino acids long. V lost 0 bases and J lost 8; bases outside the gene matches: 10. Looked up from germline, CDR1 is KGHSH and CDR2 is LQKENI. DNA of the CDR3: TGTGCCAGCTCACCACCTCCGGGGACAGGGTCTGAAGGCTACACCTTC. It translates to CASSPPPGTGSEGYTF.

The chain employs TRBV6-1 and TRBJ1-5, with 7 bases identical to TRBD1. Germline CDR1 and CDR2: MNHNS and SASEGT. Trimming cost V 4 bases and J 1 base; bases outside gene matches: 7. The CDR3 spans 16 residues. CDR3 residues: CASSVLTGESNQPQHF. CDR3 DNA: TGTGCCAGCAGTGTTTTAACAGGGGAGAGCAATCAGCCCCAGCATTTT.

The V gene is TRBV18, the J gene TRBJ1-1; D perhaps matches TRBD1 (5 bases). The V gene lost 1 base and the J gene lost 7 bases, with 10 bases spanning the gap. The CDR3 extends over 13 amino acids. Germline CDR1 is KGHSH and CDR2 is LQKENI. The DNA of the CDR3 is TGTGCCAGCTCACCACAGCGGGGGATTGAAGCTTTCTTT. This sequence encodes CASSPQRGIEAFF.

The chain carries TRBV18 and TRBJ1-5; D may be TRBD1 (5 bases). The V gene lost 0 bases and the J gene lost 4 bases, with 13 bases spanning the gap. Germline loops: CDR1 KGHSH, CDR2 LQKENI. The CDR3 runs 16 residues. CDR3 bases: TGTGCCAGCTCACCACCGACAGCCAAGGGTAATCAGCCCCAGCATTTT. Amino acids: CASSPPTAKGNQPQHF. The full variable domain, rest sourced from reference TRBV18 and TRBJ1-5, is NAGVMQNPRHLVRRRGQEARLRCSPMKGHSHVYWYRQLPEEGLKFMVYLQKENIIDESGMPKERFSAEFPKEGPSILRIQQVVRGDSAAYFCASSPPTAKGNQPQHFGDGTRLSIL.

This sequence joins TRBV2 and TRBJ1-5; 9 bases align to TRBD1. Germline CDR1 and CDR2: SNHLY and FYNNEI. This CDR3 region has 15 residues. V trimming: 5 bases; J trimming: 6 bases; junction bases outside the gene matches: 8. CDR3 nucleotide sequence: TGTGCCAGCAGTCGGGACAGGGCGGCGGGTCAGCCCCAGCATTTT. It is translated as CASSRDRAAGQPQHF.

The chain couples TRBV2 to TRBJ2-2, with no clear D. The CDR3 is 13 amino acids. Trimming removed 5 bases at V and 7 bases at J, with 11 bases between. Germline CDR1 is SNHLY and CDR2 is FYNNEI. The CDR3 region is CASSLESSGELFF. DNA for the CDR3: TGTGCCAGCAGTCTCGAGAGTAGCGGGGAGCTGTTTTTT.

The gene calls are TRBV30 and TRBJ2-7; D is ambiguous. The CDR3 has 12 amino acids. V shed 1 base and J shed 3 bases, with 7 bases lying between them. Germline values: CDR1 GTSNPN, CDR2 SVGIG (reference sequence). The chain's CDR3 is CAWSASGYEQYF. CDR3 DNA: TGTGCCTGGAGTGCCTCCGGCTACGAGCAGTACTTC. Full variable domain (remainder filled in from reference TRBV30 and TRBJ2-7): SQTIHQWPATLVQPVGSPLSLECTVEGTSNPNLYWYRQAAGRGLQLLFYSVGIGQISSEVPQNLSASRPQDRQFILSSKKLLLSDSGFYLCAWSASGYEQYFGPGTRLTVT.